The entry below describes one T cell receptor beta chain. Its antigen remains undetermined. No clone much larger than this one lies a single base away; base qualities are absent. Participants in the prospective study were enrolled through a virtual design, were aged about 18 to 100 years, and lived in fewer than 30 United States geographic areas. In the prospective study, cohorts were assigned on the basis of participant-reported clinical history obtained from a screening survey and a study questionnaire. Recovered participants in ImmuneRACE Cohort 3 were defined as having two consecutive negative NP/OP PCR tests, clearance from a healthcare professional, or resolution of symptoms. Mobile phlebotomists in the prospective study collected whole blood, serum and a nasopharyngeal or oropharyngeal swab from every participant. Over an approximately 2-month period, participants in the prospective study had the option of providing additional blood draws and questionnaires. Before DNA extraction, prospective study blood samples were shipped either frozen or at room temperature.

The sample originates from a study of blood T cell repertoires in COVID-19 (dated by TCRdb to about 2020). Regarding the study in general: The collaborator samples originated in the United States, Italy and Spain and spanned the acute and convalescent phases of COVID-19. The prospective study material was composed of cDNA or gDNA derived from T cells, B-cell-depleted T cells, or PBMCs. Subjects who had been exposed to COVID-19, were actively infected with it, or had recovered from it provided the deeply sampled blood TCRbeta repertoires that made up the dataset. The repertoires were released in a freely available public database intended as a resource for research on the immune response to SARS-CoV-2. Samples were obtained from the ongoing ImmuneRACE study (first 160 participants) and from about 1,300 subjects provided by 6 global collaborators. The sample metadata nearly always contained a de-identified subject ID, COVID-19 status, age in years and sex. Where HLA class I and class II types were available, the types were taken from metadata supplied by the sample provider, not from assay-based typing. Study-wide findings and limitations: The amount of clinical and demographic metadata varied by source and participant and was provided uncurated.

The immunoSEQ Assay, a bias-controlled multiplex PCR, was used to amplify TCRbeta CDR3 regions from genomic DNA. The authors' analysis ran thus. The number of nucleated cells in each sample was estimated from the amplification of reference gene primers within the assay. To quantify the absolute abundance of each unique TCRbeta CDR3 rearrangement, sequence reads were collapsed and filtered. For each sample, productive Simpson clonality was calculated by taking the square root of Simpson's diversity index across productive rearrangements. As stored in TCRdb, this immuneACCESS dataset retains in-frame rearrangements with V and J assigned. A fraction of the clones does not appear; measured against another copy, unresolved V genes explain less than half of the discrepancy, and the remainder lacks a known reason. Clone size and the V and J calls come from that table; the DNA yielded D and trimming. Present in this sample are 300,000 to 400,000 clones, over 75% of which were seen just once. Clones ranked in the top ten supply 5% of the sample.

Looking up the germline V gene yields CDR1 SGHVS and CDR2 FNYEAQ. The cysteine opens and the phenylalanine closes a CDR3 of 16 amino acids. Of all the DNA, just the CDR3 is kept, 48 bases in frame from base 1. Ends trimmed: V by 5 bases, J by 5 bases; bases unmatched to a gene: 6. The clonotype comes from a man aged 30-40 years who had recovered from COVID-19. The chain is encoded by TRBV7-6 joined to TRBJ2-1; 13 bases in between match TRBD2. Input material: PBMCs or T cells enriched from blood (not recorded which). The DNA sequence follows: TGTGCCAGCAGCCGGCCCGGGACTAGCGGGGACAATGAGCAGTTCTTC. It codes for CASSRPGTSGDNEQFF.